This TCR beta chain was identified during a study of blood T cell repertoires in COVID-19. The CDR3 contains 14 residues. Germline lookup yields CDR1 ENHRY and CDR2 SYGVKD. The ends were cut back, 6 bases at V and 3 bases at J, with 15 bases in the middle. Source study methods: Cell counts per sample came from amplifying reference gene primers. Measured with immunoSEQ multiplex PCR; TCRdb has only the in-frame clones, and not every one. V and J calls and clone size follow that table, whereas D and trimming were derived from the DNA. Among about 140,000 clones listed, almost 85% were seen once. Sequencing was done on a sample of PBMCs or T cells enriched from blood (not recorded which). This chain joins TRBV10-3 and TRBJ2-7; a possible D gene is TRBD2 (5 bases). This clonotype originated in a man aged 40-55 years with acute COVID-19. CDR3 sequence (DNA): TGTGCCATCAGATTCGCCGGGGATGGCTACGAGCAGTACTTC. This translates into CAIRFAGDGYEQYF.